Shown below are 16 T cell receptor beta chains from a single sample sequenced in a study of human T cells and chemical hapten exposure. MiXCR, run by TCRdb on the RACE reads, gives a single entry per CDR3 protein. Here the sample spans approximately 80,000 distinct CDR3 sequences, about 10% being singletons. Stated time point: patch test 2, 6 weeks after DPC sensitization. The treatment was: therapeutic diphenylcyclopropenone sensitization with weekly scalp DPC. The specimen comprised whole blood, sampled in connection with sensitization to the hapten diphenylcyclopropenone (DPC). Receptors originate from a woman in her fifties or sixties with alopecia areata. Some clones in this sample may be carry-over from other donors' samples.

This clonotype was observed at least ten times. This chain uses TRBV7-9 with TRBJ2-3; 9 positions match TRBD2. Per the germline V gene, CDR1 is SEHNR and CDR2 is FQNEAQ (reference sequence). This CDR3 spans 16 amino acids. Trimming took 5 bases from V and 4 from J; bases not matched to a gene: 10. The DNA of the CDR3 is TGTGCCAGCAGCCCTATAGCGGGAGTAGTAGCAGATACGCAGTATTTT. Its translation is CASSPIAGVVADTQYF.

In its sample, this clonotype was seen many times. The gene calls are TRBV12-3 or TRBV12-4 and TRBJ1-1; the D gene is possibly TRBD1 (5 bases). The CDR3 totals 14 residues. Trimming removed 5 bases at V and 1 base at J, with 11 bases between. CDR3 loop: CASSKGRGNTEAFF. In DNA, the CDR3 is TGTGCCAGCAGTAAGGGACGGGGGAACACTGAAGCTTTCTTT.

Turning to this clonotype: This is likely a read error, given that the CDR3 carries no conserved phenylalanine or tryptophan at its end. The chain uses TRBV7-2 and TRBJ2-3; TRBD2 matches 10 bases. The germline gives CDR1 SGHTA, CDR2 FQGNSA. The CDR3 length is 13 residues. V was clipped by 7 bases and J by 6 bases; unmatched bases: 4. The CDR3 nucleotides are TGTGCCAGCACTAGCGGGAGAACCGATACGCAGTATATT. This codes for CASTSGRTDTQYI.

This clonotype was counted many times. The chain carries TRBV14 and TRBJ2-7; D is perhaps TRBD1 (6 bases). From germline, CDR1 is SGHDN and CDR2 FVKESK. With 3 bases removed from V and 4 bases from J, the gap between germline ends came to 19 bases. The CDR3 loop spans 16 amino acids. CDR3 nucleotides: TGTGCCAGCAGCCAGTCTAAGGACAGTCTAAATTACGAGCAGTACTTC. Its translation is CASSQSKDSLNYEQYF.

This chain uses TRBV30 with TRBJ2-1, with D possibly TRBD2 on 6 matching bases. Trimming removed 4 bases at V and 9 bases at J, with 19 bases between. This CDR3 is built from 14 residues. From germline, CDR1 is GTSNPN and CDR2 SVGIG (reference sequence). The CDR3 reads CAWTTSSGVGEQFF. CDR3 sequence (DNA): TGTGCCTGGACTACTAGCTCGGGGGTGGGTGAGCAGTTCTTC.

This clonotype came up many times. The chain joins TRBV12-3 or TRBV12-4 to TRBJ2-7, with TRBD2 matching over 11 bases. This CDR3 spans 15 amino acids. Trimming removed 6 bases from V and 3 bases from J; junction bases left unmatched: 7. The CDR3 bases are TGTGCCAGCAGCCGGACTAGCGGGTTTGTCTACGAGCAGTACTTC. Translation: CASSRTSGFVYEQYF.

The sample holds a few counts of this clonotype. This sequence joins TRBV7-9 and TRBJ2-5; D possibly uses TRBD1 or TRBD2 (6 bases each). CDR1 is SEHNR, CDR2 FQNEAQ, per germline (reference sequence). This CDR3 comprises 16 residues. V lost 6 bases and J 9 bases, leaving 26 bases between the germline ends. Here the CDR3 DNA reads TGTGCCAGCAGGGAACTTAGGTTGGGGGCTAAGCGGGCCCAGTACTTC. Its translation: CASRELRLGAKRAQYF.

This clonotype was seen ten or more times. The CDR3 protein is CSATRAVGRETQYF. The CDR3 DNA is TGCAGTGCAACTAGGGCCGTAGGGCGAGAGACCCAGTACTTC. The rearrangement joins TRBV20-1 to TRBJ2-5; D might be TRBD2 (5 bases). Trimming removed 6 bases from V and 4 bases from J, with 18 bases in between. This CDR3 has 14 amino acids. Germline CDR1 and CDR2: DFQATT and SNEGSKA (reference sequence).

This clonotype came up many times. V usage is TRBV6-6 and J usage is TRBJ2-7; 7 bases fit TRBD2. CDR1 and CDR2 from the germline V gene are MNHNY and SVGAGI (reference sequence). J was trimmed by 3 bases and V by 4 bases; bases with no gene match: 6. This CDR3 is 14 amino acids long. CDR3 residues: CASSSSAGVYEQYF. CDR3 nucleotide sequence: TGTGCCAGCAGTTCCTCTGCGGGGGTCTACGAGCAGTACTTC.

The chain joins TRBV20-1 to TRBJ2-7, with D perhaps matching TRBD2 (5 bases). The CDR3 is 14 amino acids. The germline V and J ends were trimmed by 3 bases and 2 bases, with 14 bases remaining between them. Germline CDR1 is DFQATT and CDR2 is SNEGSKA (reference sequence). Here the CDR3 reads CSASIVLGTYEQYF. CDR3 DNA sequence: TGCAGTGCTAGTATTGTACTAGGGACCTACGAGCAGTACTTC.

This rearrangement joins TRBV29-1 to TRBJ2-1, with 13 nucleotides matching TRBD2. Germline V gives CDR1 SQVTM, CDR2 ANQGSEA. Trimming removed 6 bases from V and 6 bases from J; junction bases left unmatched: 8. The CDR3 totals 15 residues. The DNA for the CDR3 is TGCAGCGTCGCCTCGCGACTAGCGGGAGGCAATGAGCAGTTCTTC. It specifies CSVASRLAGGNEQFF.

V usage is TRBV4-1 and J usage is TRBJ2-1; weak D call: TRBD2 (5 bases). This CDR3 is 18 amino acids long. Trimming stripped 0 bases from V and 2 bases from J, with 17 bases between. Germline CDR1 and CDR2: MGHRA and YSYEKL. CDR3 DNA: TGCGCCAGCAGCCAAGATAGAAGCGAGAGGGCCACCTACAATGAGCAGTTCTTC. It yields the protein CASSQDRSERATYNEQFF.

This clonotype showed up many times. This chain connects TRBV21-1 to TRBJ2-7; the table assigns TRBD1, which was not confirmed against the DNA. TRBV21-1 is classified as a pseudogene. The length of the CDR3 is 14 residues. The CDR3 spells CASSPRDSSYEQYF. The CDR3 DNA reads as TGTGCCAGCAGCCCACGGGACAGCTCCTACGAGCAGTACTTC.

The rearrangement joins TRBV28 to TRBJ1-5; D may be TRBD1 (5 bases). This CDR3 has 15 residues. The V end lost 6 bases, the J end lost 3 bases, and 15 bases lay between the germline ends. Germline assignment: CDR1 MDHEN and CDR2 SYDVKM. CDR3 nucleotide sequence: TGTGCCAGCAGCCTCTACGACAGTCACAATCAGCCCCAGCATTTT. This translates into CASSLYDSHNQPQHF.

V and J are TRBV20-1 and TRBJ2-1; 9 positions match TRBD2. Germline-derived CDR1 and CDR2 are DFQATT and SNEGSKA (reference sequence). The V segment lost 5 bases and the J segment 5 bases; nucleotides outside the gene matches: 7. The CDR3 length is 14 residues. CDR3 region: CSALSSGTDNEQFF. As DNA, the CDR3 is TGCAGTGCTCTTTCTAGCGGGACGGACAATGAGCAGTTCTTC.

Ten or more counts support this clonotype. The rearrangement uses TRBV4-2 and TRBJ1-3; D ambiguous. Germline V lookup: CDR1 LGHNA, CDR2 YNFKEQ. V was pared by 0 bases and J by 0 bases, with 6 bases between. The CDR3 runs 15 residues. CDR3 DNA: TGTGCCAGCAGCCAAGATTGGAGCTCTGGAAACACCATATATTTT. It codes for CASSQDWSSGNTIYF.